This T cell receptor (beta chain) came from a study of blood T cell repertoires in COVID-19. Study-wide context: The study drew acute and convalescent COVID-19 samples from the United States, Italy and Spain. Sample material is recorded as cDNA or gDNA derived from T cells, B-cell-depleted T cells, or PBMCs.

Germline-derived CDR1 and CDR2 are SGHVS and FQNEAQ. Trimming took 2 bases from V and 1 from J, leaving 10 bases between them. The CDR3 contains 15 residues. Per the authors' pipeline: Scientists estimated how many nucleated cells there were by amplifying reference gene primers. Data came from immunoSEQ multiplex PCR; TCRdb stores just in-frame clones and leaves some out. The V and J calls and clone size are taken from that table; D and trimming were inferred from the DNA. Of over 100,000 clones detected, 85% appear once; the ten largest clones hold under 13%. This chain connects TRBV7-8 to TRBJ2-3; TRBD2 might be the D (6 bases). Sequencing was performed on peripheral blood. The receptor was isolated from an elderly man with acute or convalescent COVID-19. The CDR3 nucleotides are TGTGCCAGCAGCTTACCTTGGGGGGGCACAGATACGCAGTATTTT. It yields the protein CASSLPWGGTDTQYF. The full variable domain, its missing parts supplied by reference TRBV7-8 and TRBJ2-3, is GAGVSQSPRYKVAKRGQDVALRCDPISGHVSLFWYQQALGQGPEFLTYFQNEAQLDKSGLPSDRFFAERPEGSVSTLKIQRTQQEDSAVYLCASSLPWGGTDTQYFGPGTRLTVL.